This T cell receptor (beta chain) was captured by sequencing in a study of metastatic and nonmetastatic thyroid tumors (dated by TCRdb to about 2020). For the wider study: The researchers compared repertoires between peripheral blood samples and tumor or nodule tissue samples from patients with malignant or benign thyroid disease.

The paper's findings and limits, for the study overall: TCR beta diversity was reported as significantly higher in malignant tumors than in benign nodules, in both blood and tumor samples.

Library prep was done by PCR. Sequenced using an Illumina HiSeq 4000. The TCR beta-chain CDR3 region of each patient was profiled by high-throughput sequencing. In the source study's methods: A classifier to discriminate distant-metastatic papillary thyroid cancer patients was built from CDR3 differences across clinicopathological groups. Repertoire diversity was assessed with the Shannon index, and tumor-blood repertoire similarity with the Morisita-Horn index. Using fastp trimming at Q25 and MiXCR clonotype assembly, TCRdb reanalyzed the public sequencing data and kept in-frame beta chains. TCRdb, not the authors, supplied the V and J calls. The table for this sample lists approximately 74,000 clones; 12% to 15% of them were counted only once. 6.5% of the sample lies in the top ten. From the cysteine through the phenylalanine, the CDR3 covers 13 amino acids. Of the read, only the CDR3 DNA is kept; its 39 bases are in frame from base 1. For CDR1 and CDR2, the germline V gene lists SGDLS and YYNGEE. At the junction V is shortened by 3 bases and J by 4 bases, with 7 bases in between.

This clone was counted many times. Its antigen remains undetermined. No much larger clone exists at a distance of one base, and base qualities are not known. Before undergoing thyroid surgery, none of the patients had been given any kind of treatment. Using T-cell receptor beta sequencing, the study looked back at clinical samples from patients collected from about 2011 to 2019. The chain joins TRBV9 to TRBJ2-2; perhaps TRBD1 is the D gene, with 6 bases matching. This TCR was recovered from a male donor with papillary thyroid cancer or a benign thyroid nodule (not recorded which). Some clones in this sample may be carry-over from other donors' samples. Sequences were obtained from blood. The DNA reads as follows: TGTGCCAGCAGCGGGGACACCACCGGGGAGCTGTTTTTT. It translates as CASSGDTTGELFF.